Reported below is one T cell receptor (beta chain). Its specificity is not known. TCRdb fed the 5' RACE reads into MiXCR, producing one record per CDR3 protein. Among 1.5 million to 2 million distinct CDR3 sequences, about 32% were seen once, and the ten largest hold more than 0.25%. The source of the sample is a study of identical twins. Overall study results and limits: Insertions were fewer in abundant cord blood beta clonotypes, whereas memory repertoires showed none of this pattern.

After removal of 5 bases from V and 2 bases from J, the junction contained 8 bases not matched to a gene. Germline V lookup: CDR1 DFQATT, CDR2 SNEGSKA (reference sequence). This CDR3 has 15 residues. The sequenced sample was cord blood. The clonotype was recovered from a newborn girl in good health. This chain joins TRBV20-1 and TRBJ2-5, with 10 bases that match TRBD2. The CDR3 DNA reads TGCAGTGCTGGAGGACTAGCGGCCTATCAAGAGACCCAGTACTTC. Amino acids: CSAGGLAAYQETQYF.